What follows are 28 T cell receptor beta chains derived from one specimen sequenced in a study of T cell repertoires in cytomegalovirus infection. TCRdb independently ran MiXCR on the reads; one entry per CDR3 protein. The table includes about 150,000 distinct CDR3 sequences, around 24% detected once. The source material was PBMCs. The receptors stem from a human donor in good health (CMV status not recorded). Some clones in this sample may be carry-over from other donors' samples.

The chain uses TRBV28 and TRBJ2-7; possible D gene TRBD1, 6 bases. CDR1 is MDHEN, CDR2 SYDVKM, per germline. Trimming shortened V by 10 bases and J by 0 bases, and 19 bases separated the two germline ends. CDR3 size: 15 residues. CDR3 nucleotides: TGTGCCACAAGTCAATCAGGGGCCGGCTCCTACGAGCAGTACTTC. Amino acids: CATSQSGAGSYEQYF. Drawing the rest from reference TRBV28 and TRBJ2-7, the complete variable domain is DVKVTQSSRYLVKRTGEKVFLECVQDMDHENMFWYRQDPGLGLRLIYFSYDVKMKEKGDIPEGYSVSREKKERFSLILESASTNQTSMYLCATSQSGAGSYEQYFGPGTRLTVT.

This clonotype occurred many times. The chain employs TRBV7-2 and TRBJ1-1; TRBD1 matches at 8 bases. Trimming removed 1 base from V and 6 bases from J; junction bases left unmatched: 4. CDR1 and CDR2 from the germline V gene are SGHTA and FQGNSA. This CDR3 comprises 14 residues. CDR3 nucleotides: TGTGCCAGCAGCTTAGGGGACAGGAGCTCTGAAGCTTTCTTT. Translating it yields CASSLGDRSSEAFF.

This clonotype was seen a handful of times. J is TRBJ2-5 and V is TRBV7-2; 7 positions agree with TRBD1. CDR3 size: 14 residues. V lost 3 bases, J lost 5 bases, and 6 bases stayed unmatched. CDR1 and CDR2 from the germline V gene are SGHTA and FQGNSA. CDR3 sequence: CASSFPDRKETQYF. Here the CDR3 DNA reads TGTGCCAGCAGCTTTCCGGACAGGAAGGAGACCCAGTACTTC.

This chain joins TRBV6-4 and TRBJ2-1; D is unresolved. Trimming cost V 0 bases and J 8 bases, with 8 bases left between them. Germline CDR1 reads MRHNA; CDR2 reads SNTAGT. There are 13 residues in the CDR3. The CDR3 region has the DNA TGTGCCAGCAGTGACTCCCCGAACGATGAGCAGTTCTTC. Translation gives CASSDSPNDEQFF.

CDR3 sequence reads: CASSTLGPGFNQPQHF. CDR3 in DNA: TGTGCCAGCAGCACACTCGGGCCAGGGTTCAATCAGCCCCAGCATTTT. The V and J genes are TRBV12-3 or TRBV12-4 and TRBJ1-5; D is possibly TRBD1 (5 bases). The length of the CDR3 is 16 residues. V lost 6 bases, J lost 3 bases, and 18 bases lay in between.

A few counts support this clonotype. This rearrangement joins TRBV19 to TRBJ2-7, with D unclear. Germline CDR1 and CDR2: LNHDA and SQIVND (reference sequence). The length of the CDR3 is 13 residues. V was trimmed by 3 bases and J by 5 bases, leaving 11 bases between them. The DNA of the CDR3 is TGTGCCAGTAGTATTTTGCCCTGGGACGAGCAGTACTTC. Translating gives CASSILPWDEQYF.

V and J are TRBV5-4 and TRBJ2-2; possibly TRBD2 for D (6 bases). From germline, CDR1 is SGHNT and CDR2 YYREEE (reference sequence). The CDR3 has 13 amino acids. V gave up 0 bases and J gave up 7 bases, with 7 bases separating them. The CDR3 nucleotides read TGTGCCAGCAGCTTGGGAGCGGGCGGGGAGCTGTTTTTT. This sequence encodes CASSLGAGGELFF.

As to this clonotype: At one of its ends the junction is not consistent with the germline gene, which may arise from a read error. This sequence joins TRBV20-1 and TRBJ1-1; 7 nucleotides line up with TRBD1. The CDR3 is made up of 14 amino acids. Germline-derived CDR1 and CDR2 are DFQATT and SNEGSKA (reference sequence). CDR3 coding DNA: TGCAGTCCTAGAGTTGACAGGGTGAACACTGAAGCTTTCTTT. Translated, it gives CSPRVDRVNTEAFF.

About this clonotype itself: This may stem from a read error, because a much larger clone lies one nucleotide away. The chain links TRBV19 to TRBJ1-3, with D tentatively TRBD1 (5 bases). With 6 bases removed from V and 8 bases from J, the gap between germline ends came to 17 bases. Per the germline V gene, CDR1 is LNHDA and CDR2 is SQIVND (reference sequence). This CDR3 spans 14 amino acids. CDR3 protein: CASSPDGRGYTIYF. For the CDR3, the DNA is TGTGCCAGTAGCCCGGACGGAAGGGGTTACACCATATATTTT.

The chain recombines TRBV19 with TRBJ1-5; 7 nucleotides match TRBD1. With V trimmed by 5 bases and J by 1 base, 8 bases remained unmatched. CDR1 and CDR2 from the germline V gene are LNHDA and SQIVND (reference sequence). The CDR3 contains 16 residues. This CDR3 is CASSASQGVSNQPQHF. The CDR3 DNA sequence: TGTGCCAGTAGTGCCTCCCAGGGGGTGAGCAATCAGCCCCAGCATTTT.

In its sample, this clonotype was seen a few times. This sequence joins TRBV7-2 and TRBJ2-3; TRBD2 agrees at 14 bases. Looked up from germline, CDR1 is SGHTA and CDR2 is FQGNSA. Unmatched junction bases numbered 7, after V lost 5 bases and J lost 3 bases. The CDR3 length is 17 residues. As DNA, the CDR3 is TGTGCCAGCAGCCCTCGACTAGCGGGAGGGCCAACAGATACGCAGTATTTT. Residues: CASSPRLAGGPTDTQYF.

This clonotype has only a few counts. This chain uses TRBV12-3 or TRBV12-4 with TRBJ2-7; possible D gene TRBD1, 5 bases. The germline V and J ends were trimmed by 1 base and 1 base, with 17 bases remaining between them. The CDR3 extends over 17 amino acids. The CDR3 coding sequence is TGTGCCAGCAGTTTAGATTTGGGGCCGACTGGATCCTACGAGCAGTACTTC. It codes for CASSLDLGPTGSYEQYF.

Note on this clonotype: A much larger clone differs by one base, so this may be a read error. This rearrangement joins TRBV11-3 to TRBJ2-3; maybe TRBD2 (7 bases). Germline-derived CDR1 and CDR2 are SGHNT and YENEEA. The CDR3 runs to 13 residues. The CDR3 reads CTSSLGGGDTQYF. CDR3 in DNA: TGTACCAGCAGCTTAGGGGGGGGAGATACGCAGTATTTT.

The rearrangement links TRBV20-1 to TRBJ1-5; no definite D call. V dropped 0 bases and J dropped 5 bases, with 14 bases sitting between them. There are 15 residues in the CDR3. Germline V gene lookup returns CDR1 DFQATT and CDR2 SNEGSKA (reference sequence). The DNA of the CDR3 is TGCAGTGCTAGAGATCATAAGTATCCAGATCAGCCCCAGCATTTT. Translating it yields CSARDHKYPDQPQHF.

As for this clonotype: The germline gene is not matched at one end of the junction; a read error may be the cause. The rearrangement links TRBV19 to TRBJ1-2, with no clear D. This CDR3 is built from 13 residues. Per germline, CDR1 LNHDA and CDR2 SQIVND (reference sequence). CDR3 nucleotides: TGTGCCAGTACTGTGGACGGGCGCTATGGCTCCACCTTC. Residues: CASTVDGRYGSTF.

This rearrangement joins TRBV10-3 to TRBJ2-7; a possible D gene is TRBD1 (6 bases). CDR1 and CDR2 from the germline V gene are ENHRY and SYGVKD. Trimming cost V 11 bases and J 0 bases, with 14 bases left between them. There are 13 residues in the CDR3. The CDR3 spells CAARQVSSYEQYF. CDR3 in DNA: TGTGCCGCCCGACAGGTTAGCTCCTACGAGCAGTACTTC.

This chain uses TRBV7-2 with TRBJ2-7; TRBD1 agrees at 8 bases. J gave up 4 bases and V 7 bases, and 15 bases lay outside the gene matches. Per the germline V gene, CDR1 is SGHTA and CDR2 is FQGNSA. CDR3 length equals 16 residues. CDR3 nucleotides: TGTGCCAGCATCCTAAGTCCTGGGACAGGAATGTACGAGCAGTACTTC. Its translation is CASILSPGTGMYEQYF. Looking up the rest from reference TRBV7-2 and TRBJ2-7 gives the full variable domain: GAGVSQSPSNKVTEKGKDVELRCDPISGHTALYWYRQSLGQGLEFLIYFQGNSAPDKSGLPSDRFSAERTGGSVSTLTIQRTQQEDSAVYLCASILSPGTGMYEQYFGPGTRLTVT.

The rearrangement links TRBV20-1 to TRBJ2-7, with D tentatively TRBD2 (7 bases). The CDR3 totals 16 residues. The germline V gene has CDR1 DFQATT and CDR2 SNEGSKA (reference sequence). With 3 bases removed from V and 3 bases from J, the gap between germline ends came to 21 bases. The CDR3 here is CSASWGGPRSYYEQYF. The CDR3 DNA follows: TGCAGTGCTAGTTGGGGGGGCCCCCGATCATACTACGAGCAGTACTTC.

This clonotype was detected ten times or more. This rearrangement joins TRBV7-2 to TRBJ2-5; D perhaps matches TRBD2 (7 bases). Trimming took 3 bases from V and 5 from J, leaving 16 bases between them. This CDR3 is 15 amino acids long. Germline V CDR1 and CDR2: SGHTA, FQGNSA. CDR3 DNA sequence: TGTGCCAGCAGCTTTCAGGGAGGCGGGGGCGAGACCCAGTACTTC. The encoded protein is CASSFQGGGGETQYF.

The rearrangement uses TRBV4-1 and TRBJ2-3; unclear D gene. CDR1 and CDR2 from the germline V gene are MGHRA and YSYEKL. There are 13 residues in the CDR3. Trimming stripped 1 base from V and 2 bases from J, with 4 bases between. CDR3 in DNA: TGCGCCAGCAGCCAAGTCGCCACAGATACGCAGTATTTT. Translated: CASSQVATDTQYF.

This clonotype was recorded a few times. V usage is TRBV2 and J usage is TRBJ2-7; D may correspond to TRBD1 or TRBD2 (6 bases each). V was pared by 4 bases and J by 2 bases, with 18 bases between. The CDR3 is 16 residues long. CDR1 and CDR2 from the germline V gene are SNHLY and FYNNEI. The CDR3 sequence: CASSGASRGLPYEQYF. The CDR3 bases are TGTGCCAGCAGTGGCGCTAGTCGGGGGCTCCCCTACGAGCAGTACTTC.

The rearrangement joins TRBV12-3 or TRBV12-4 to TRBJ1-2; D is possibly TRBD1 (5 bases). V was pared by 0 bases and J by 4 bases, with 6 bases between. The CDR3 covers 13 residues. The CDR3: CASSLAGAYGYTF. The DNA for the CDR3 is TGTGCCAGCAGTTTAGCCGGGGCCTATGGCTACACCTTC.

With respect to this clonotype: A much larger clone differs from this one at a single base, so this may be a read error. This sequence joins TRBV6-2 or TRBV6-3 and TRBJ1-2; TRBD1 is a possible D gene (5 bases). Trimming left V 2 bases short and J 4 bases short, with 17 bases between. The CDR3 length is 16 residues. The germline CDR1 and CDR2 sequences are MNHEY and SVGEGT. CDR3 nucleotides: TGTGCCAGCAGTTACGATCGCGGGGCAGGGTTCTATGGCTACACCTTC. As protein: CASSYDRGAGFYGYTF.

The V call is TRBV20-1, the J call TRBJ2-5, with D possibly TRBD1 on 6 matching bases. The CDR3 has 14 residues. V shed 4 bases and J shed 3 bases, with 15 bases lying between them. Germline CDR1 DFQATT, CDR2 SNEGSKA (reference sequence). CDR3 nucleotide sequence: TGCAGTGCTAACGTCAGGGGCCCGAAAGAGACCCAGTACTTC. Translating gives CSANVRGPKETQYF.

The sample holds many counts of this clonotype. The J gene is TRBJ2-1, the V gene TRBV7-9; the D gene is possibly TRBD2 (5 bases). The germline V and J ends were trimmed by 6 bases and 4 bases, with 16 bases remaining between them. Germline-derived CDR1 and CDR2 are SEHNR and FQNEAQ (reference sequence). The CDR3 has 15 residues. The CDR3 DNA is TGTGCCAGCAGGGGAGCTAGATCCGGGTACAATGAGCAGTTCTTC. This codes for CASRGARSGYNEQFF. The full variable domain, rest sourced from reference TRBV7-9 and TRBJ2-1, is DTGVSQNPRHKITKRGQNVTFRCDPISEHNRLYWYRQTLGQGPEFLTYFQNEAQLEKSRLLSDRFSAERPKGSFSTLEIQRTEQGDSAMYLCASRGARSGYNEQFFGPGTRLTVL.

A few counts support this clonotype. The CDR3 DNA sequence: TGCAGTGTTCCCACTTCGATCGGGACAAGCGACCTGAGTGAGCAGTACTTC. It yields the protein CSVPTSIGTSDLSEQYF. This chain links TRBV20-1 with TRBJ2-7; D is perhaps TRBD1 (6 bases). Germline V gives CDR1 DFQATT, CDR2 SNEGSKA (reference sequence). Between the trimmed V and J ends, which lost 7 bases and 7 bases, there was a span of 32 bases. The CDR3 sequence is 17 residues long.

This clonotype was seen a handful of times. This sequence joins TRBV5-7 and TRBJ1-6; D unresolved. TRBV5-7 is placed among ORFs of uncertain function. This CDR3 contains 15 residues. V lost 3 bases and J lost 9, with 16 bases in between. This chain's CDR3 is CASSSRAGRGSPLHF. CDR3 DNA: TGTGCCAGCAGCTCCCGGGCCGGACGAGGTTCACCCCTCCACTTT.

This clonotype has a count of ten or more. The chain uses TRBV28 and TRBJ2-2, with a possible D match to TRBD1 (5 bases). Between the trimmed V and J ends, which lost 5 bases and 6 bases, there was a span of 16 bases. Germline lookup yields CDR1 MDHEN and CDR2 SYDVKM. This CDR3 comprises 15 residues. The CDR3 loop is CASSIIRSGSGELFF. Here the CDR3 DNA reads TGTGCCAGCAGTATTATACGGTCAGGGTCCGGGGAGCTGTTTTTT. Supplemented by reference TRBV28 and TRBJ2-2, the full variable domain reads DVKVTQSSRYLVKRTGEKVFLECVQDMDHENMFWYRQDPGLGLRLIYFSYDVKMKEKGDIPEGYSVSREKKERFSLILESASTNQTSMYLCASSIIRSGSGELFFGEGSRLTVL.